This TCR beta chain stems from a study of blood T cell repertoires in COVID-19. V was pared by 6 bases and J by 10 bases, with 2 bases of the junction left unmatched. This CDR3 is 11 amino acids long. The germline CDR1 and CDR2 sequences are SGHAT and FQDESV (reference sequence). Libraries were prepared by immunoSEQ multiplex PCR; TCRdb keeps only in-frame clonotypes and omits some of them. The sample includes about 86,000 clones, 82% seen only once; the top ten take approximately 1.2%. What was sequenced was peripheral blood. This sequence joins TRBV11-1 and TRBJ2-1, with 8 bases that match TRBD2. This clonotype was sampled from a woman at least 80 years old with acute or convalescent COVID-19. In nucleotides, the CDR3 is TGTGCCAGCAGTATAGCGGGGGAGCAGTTCTTC. Translation: CASSIAGEQFF.